One T cell receptor beta chain is described in this entry. Its antigen is unknown. The sample is drawn from a study of radiotherapy plus CTLA-4 blockade in lung cancer. Study-wide results and limits: Some TCR clones had been derived from tumors. These clones expanded in peripheral blood after radiotherapy plus ipilimumab.

The CDR3 runs 15 residues. CDR1 and CDR2 (germline): MNHEY, SMNVEV (reference sequence). V was pared by 4 bases and J by 3 bases, with 8 bases of the junction left unmatched. TCRdb's table, derived via immunoSEQ multiplex PCR, lists solely in-frame clones and lacks some. The sample lists 86,000 or so clones, under 80% seen once, with 3% to 5% in the top ten. This sequence originates from a human donor with non-small cell lung cancer who had a partial response to radiotherapy plus ipilimumab. Some clones in this sample may be carry-over from other donors' samples. The chain uses TRBV27 and TRBJ2-7; 8 bases are a match to TRBD2. The sequencing here drew on peripheral blood, taken from a patient treated with radiotherapy plus ipilimumab. The CDR3 protein is CASSSFSGGSYEQYF. The CDR3 DNA reads as TGTGCCAGCAGTTCGTTCAGCGGGGGAAGCTACGAGCAGTACTTC.